The 9 T cell receptor beta chains below were found in one sample sequenced in a study of graft-versus-host responses after intestinal transplantation. For these TCRs, the target antigens are not known. Data came from immunoSEQ multiplex PCR; TCRdb stores just in-frame clones and leaves some out. The sample lists some 140,000 clones; approximately 91% were seen once. Sequenced here: unstimulated CD4+ T cells sorted from spleen or lymph node cells, sampled before intestinal transplant. Source of these receptors: a human donor who received an intestinal transplant.

V and J are TRBV10-3 and TRBJ2-2; a possible D gene is TRBD1 (6 bases). The V end lost 3 bases, the J end lost 6 bases, and 14 bases lay between the germline ends. Germline CDR1 is ENHRY and CDR2 is SYGVKD. This CDR3 contains 15 residues. The CDR3, as DNA: TGTGCCATCAGTGATACAGGGATCCGGGCCGGGGAGCTGTTTTTT. It specifies CAISDTGIRAGELFF.

The genes are TRBV4-2 and TRBJ1-6, with TRBD1 as a possible D gene (5 bases). CDR3 length equals 16 residues. The V gene's germline CDR1 is LGHNA and CDR2 YNFKEQ. Trimming shortened V by 0 bases and J by 9 bases, and 15 bases separated the two germline ends. DNA for the CDR3: TGTGCCAGCAGCCAAGATAGGGCAGGGTTCGGTTCACCCCTCCACTTT. Translation gives CASSQDRAGFGSPLHF.

The chain is built from TRBV7-2 and TRBJ2-7, with 13 bases matching TRBD2. CDR1 is SGHTA, CDR2 FQGNSA, per germline. CDR3 length: 16 amino acids. The trim removed 2 bases at V and 4 bases at J, leaving 5 bases unmatched. Written as DNA, the CDR3 is TGTGCCAGCAGCTTACCACTAGCGGGAGGGATTTACGAGCAGTACTTC. Translated: CASSLPLAGGIYEQYF.

The J gene is TRBJ2-7, the V gene TRBV27, with D hard to call. CDR1 is MNHEY, CDR2 SMNVEV, per germline (reference sequence). The CDR3 is made up of 12 amino acids. Trimming took 1 base from V and 7 from J, leaving 8 bases between them. CDR3 amino acids: CASSLLDGEQYF. The CDR3 DNA reads as TGTGCCAGCAGTTTATTGGACGGGGAGCAGTACTTC.

The chain joins TRBV19 to TRBJ1-3; 7 bases align to TRBD1. J was trimmed by 5 bases and V by 10 bases; bases with no gene match: 11. Germline V CDR1 and CDR2: LNHDA, SQIVND (reference sequence). CDR3 size: 14 residues. The CDR3 DNA sequence: TGTGCCACAGAGTCCCCGGGACAGCGAAACACCATATATTTT. This translates into CATESPGQRNTIYF. The whole variable domain, filled in from reference TRBV19 and TRBJ1-3, reads DGGITQSPKYLFRKEGQNVTLSCEQNLNHDAMYWYRQDPGQGLRLIYYSQIVNDFQKGDIAEGYSVSREKKESFPLTVTSAQKNPTAFYLCATESPGQRNTIYFGEGSWLTVV.

With regard to this clone: Other DNA sequences within the sample encode an identical CDR3. J is TRBJ1-2 and V is TRBV28, with 8 bases fitting TRBD1. Germline V CDR1 and CDR2: MDHEN, SYDVKM. The V segment lost 6 bases and the J segment 4 bases; nucleotides outside the gene matches: 4. CDR3 length: 13 residues. The CDR3 spells CASSLTGGYGYTF. CDR3 in DNA: TGTGCCAGCAGCCTAACAGGGGGCTATGGCTACACCTTC.

The chain recombines TRBV20-1 with TRBJ1-1; 7 nucleotides agree with TRBD1. This CDR3 has 11 amino acids. V dropped 4 bases and J dropped 7; count of bases not matched to a gene: 3. Germline CDR1 and CDR2: DFQATT and SNEGSKA (reference sequence). CDR3: CSATGGVEAFF. CDR3 DNA: TGCAGTGCTACAGGGGGTGTTGAAGCTTTCTTT.

As for this clone: This CDR3 is also generated by other DNA sequences in the sample. This rearrangement joins TRBV7-8 to TRBJ1-1; the D gene is possibly TRBD1 (5 bases). CDR1 is SGHVS, CDR2 FQNEAQ, per germline. Trimming removed 5 bases from V and 1 base from J, with 8 bases in between. CDR3 length equals 13 residues. The CDR3 loop reads CASSLTGNTEAFF. CDR3 coding DNA: TGTGCCAGCAGCCTCACAGGGAACACTGAAGCTTTCTTT.

V usage is TRBV5-4 and J usage is TRBJ2-1, with 7 bases fitting TRBD2. Looked up from germline, CDR1 is SGHNT and CDR2 is YYREEE (reference sequence). V shed 0 bases, J shed 7 bases, and the junction held 7 bases outside the gene matches. CDR3 size: 15 residues. The CDR3: CASSLVKGGMNEQFF. DNA for the CDR3: TGTGCCAGCAGCTTGGTCAAGGGAGGGATGAATGAGCAGTTCTTC.